Listed here are 5 T cell receptor beta chains from one sample, sequenced in a study of beta chain features in type 1 diabetes. Their antigen targets remain unknown. Broader study findings: In every one of the four CD4+ subsets, TCRB CDR3s were moderately but significantly shorter in Type 1 diabetes patients.

The sequenced template was cDNA made from the entire isolated RNA. This table comes from immunoSEQ multiplex PCR, and its TCRdb copy is limited to in-frame clones, with some not included. The sample holds 550,000 to 850,000 clones, about an eighth seen once. The sample comprised naive CD4+ T cells from blood. Receptors were obtained from a man between 18 and 35 years old with type 1 diabetes.

The CDR3 protein is CASSNSHRAPTDTQYF. CDR3 bases: TGTGCCAGCAGCAATTCACACAGGGCCCCCACAGATACGCAGTATTTT. This chain joins TRBV9 and TRBJ2-3; D is possibly TRBD1 (6 bases). The CDR3 is 16 residues long. Trimming cost V 4 bases and J 2 bases, with 17 bases left between them. The germline V gene has CDR1 SGDLS and CDR2 YYNGEE. The whole variable domain, filled in from reference TRBV9 and TRBJ2-3, reads DSGVTQTPKHLITATGQRVTLRCSPRSGDLSVYWYQQSLDQGLQFLIQYYNGEERAKGNILERFSAQQFPDLHSELNLSSLELGDSALYFCASSNSHRAPTDTQYFGPGTRLTVL.

V is TRBV10-3 and J is TRBJ2-7; unclear D gene. Per the germline V gene, CDR1 is ENHRY and CDR2 is SYGVKD. Trimming pared 6 bases from V and 0 bases from J, leaving 12 bases between. The CDR3 sequence is 14 residues long. DNA of the CDR3: TGTGCCATCAGAGACAAGATGAGCTCCTACGAGCAGTACTTC. Residues: CAIRDKMSSYEQYF.

This clone was seen only a few times. The rearrangement uses TRBV19 and TRBJ1-1; 9 bases align to TRBD1. Germline V gene sequence: CDR1 LNHDA, CDR2 SQIVND (reference sequence). Trimming removed 7 bases from V and 4 bases from J; junction bases left unmatched: 7. CDR3 size: 14 residues. In nucleotides, the CDR3 is TGTGCCAGTAAATCAGACAGGGGGGCCACTGAAGCTTTCTTT. Amino acid sequence: CASKSDRGATEAFF.

This clone has only a few counts. The chain is built from TRBV6-1 and TRBJ1-2; 9 nucleotides align to TRBD1. The CDR3 covers 15 residues. Per the germline V gene, CDR1 is MNHNS and CDR2 is SASEGT. The trim removed 6 bases at V and 0 bases at J, leaving 5 bases unmatched. CDR3 sequence reads: CASSGQGTTNYGYTF. The CDR3 nucleotides are TGTGCCAGCAGCGGACAGGGGACTACTAACTATGGCTACACCTTC.

This clone appeared a few times. The rearrangement uses TRBV29-1 and TRBJ1-2; maybe TRBD1 (5 bases). The ends were cut back, 4 bases at V and 5 bases at J, with 11 bases in the middle. Per the germline V gene, CDR1 is SQVTM and CDR2 is ANQGSEA. The CDR3 extends over 12 amino acids. The CDR3 spells CSVARDRYGYTF. In DNA form, the CDR3 reads TGCAGCGTTGCGCGGGACCGTTATGGCTACACCTTC.